This entry concerns a single T cell receptor beta chain. About 30,000 T cell genomes, or around 200 ng DNA, went into the sorted-subset replicate PCRs. As processed by the authors: Owing to the provision of junction-only sequences devoid of quality scores by immunoSEQ, filtering differed. Data came from immunoSEQ multiplex PCR; TCRdb stores just in-frame clones and leaves some out. V and J calls and clone size are copied from that table; D and trimming were computed from the DNA. The sample includes about 960,000 clones, 76% of them seen just once. Negatively enriched CD4+ T cells were divided by CD45RA into naive and memory. The CDR3 totals 16 residues. The germline CDR1 and CDR2 sequences are SGHVS and FQNEAQ. V dropped 0 bases and J dropped 2; count of bases not matched to a gene: 4. The sample originates from a study of shared clonotypes between healthy human individuals.

The chain carries TRBV7-8 and TRBJ2-7; TRBD2 matches at 10 bases. Specimen: memory CD4+ T cells sorted from blood. Subset specified: CD45RA-negative fraction. This TCR was sampled from a man aged 18 to 30 in good health. CDR3 loop: CASSLAGLAGAYEQYF. The CDR3 bases are TGTGCCAGCAGCTTAGCGGGGCTAGCGGGAGCCTACGAGCAGTACTTC.